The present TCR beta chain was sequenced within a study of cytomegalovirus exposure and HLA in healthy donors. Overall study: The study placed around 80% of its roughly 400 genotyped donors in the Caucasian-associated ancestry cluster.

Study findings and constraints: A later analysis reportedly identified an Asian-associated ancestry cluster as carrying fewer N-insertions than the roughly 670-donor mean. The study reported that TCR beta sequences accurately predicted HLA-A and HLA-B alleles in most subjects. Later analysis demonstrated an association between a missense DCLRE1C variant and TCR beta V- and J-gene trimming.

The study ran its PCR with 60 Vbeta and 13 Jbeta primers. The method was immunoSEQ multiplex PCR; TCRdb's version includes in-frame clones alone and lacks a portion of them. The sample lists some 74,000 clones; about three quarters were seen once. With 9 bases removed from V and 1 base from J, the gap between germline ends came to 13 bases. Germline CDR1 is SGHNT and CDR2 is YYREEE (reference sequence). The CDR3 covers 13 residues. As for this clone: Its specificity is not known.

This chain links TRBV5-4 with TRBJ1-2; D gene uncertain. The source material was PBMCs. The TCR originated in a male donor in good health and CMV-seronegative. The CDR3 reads CANSIPGNYGYTF. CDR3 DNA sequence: TGTGCCAATTCCATACCGGGTAACTATGGCTACACCTTC.